In this sample, the clone carrying this T cell receptor (beta chain) turned up once. The data were obtained in a study of blood T cell repertoires in COVID-19. Across the study: Acute and convalescent COVID-19 samples came from the United States, Italy and Spain. Sources were T cells, B-cell-depleted T cells, or PBMCs; the material itself was cDNA or gDNA.

From germline, CDR1 is MNHNY and CDR2 SVGAGI (reference sequence). This CDR3 has 16 residues. V lost 5 bases to trimming and J lost 5 bases; unmatched junction nucleotides: 13. In the original processing: Reference gene primer amplification gave estimated nucleated cell counts. The assay was immunoSEQ multiplex PCR, and TCRdb's table has in-frame clones only and misses some. The V and J calls and clone size were taken over from that table, and D and trimming were inferred from the DNA. This table holds 100,000 or so clones, 86% found once. Sequences were obtained from peripheral blood. The chain recombines TRBV6-6 with TRBJ2-7; 9 nucleotides agree with TRBD1. This receptor was obtained from a woman aged 60-75 years in a cohort sampled during active or convalescent COVID-19. The CDR3 loop reads CASSPSQGAKDDEQYF. The CDR3 DNA reads TGTGCCAGCAGTCCTTCACAGGGGGCGAAGGACGACGAGCAGTACTTC.